Listed here is a single TCR beta chain. Produced via immunoSEQ multiplex PCR; TCRdb's table is partial and in-frame only. The table lists about 160,000 clones, more than 80% of them singletons. The data stem from a study of blood T cell repertoires in COVID-19. CDR1 MNHEY and CDR2 SVGEGT come from the germline V gene. V lost 1 base to trimming and J lost 5 bases, with 15 bases between them. The CDR3 is 16 amino acids. Sequencing was performed on peripheral blood. V and J are TRBV6-2 or TRBV6-3 and TRBJ1-5, with TRBD1 as a possible D gene (5 bases). This receptor was taken from a man between 60 and 70 years old with acute or convalescent COVID-19. The chain's CDR3 is CASSYLGTQGHQPQHF. CDR3 nucleotides: TGTGCCAGCAGTTACTTGGGGACTCAAGGTCATCAGCCCCAGCATTTT.